These 10 T cell receptor beta chains were sequenced from one sample in a study of cytomegalovirus exposure and HLA in healthy donors. Primers: 60 Vbeta forward and 13 Jbeta reverse. This table comes from immunoSEQ multiplex PCR, and its TCRdb copy is limited to in-frame clones, with some not included. The sample carries 160,000 or so clones, more than 60% recorded once. Sequences were obtained from PBMCs. Receptors originate from a woman between 25 and 40 years old in good health and CMV-seronegative.

The chain recombines TRBV7-3 with TRBJ2-7; no definite D call. V was cut by 2 bases and J by 3 bases, with 8 bases left in between. The germline V gene encodes CDR1 SGHTA and CDR2 FQGTGA. The CDR3 length is 13 residues. The CDR3 coding sequence is TGTGCCAGCAGCTTAGTGAACGGCTACGAGCAGTACTTC. This gives the protein CASSLVNGYEQYF.

The rearrangement joins TRBV27 to TRBJ1-5; tentatively, D is TRBD1 (5 bases). The CDR3 consists of 17 residues. The V end lost 5 bases, the J end lost 2 bases, and 19 bases lay between the germline ends. Germline V lookup: CDR1 MNHEY, CDR2 SMNVEV (reference sequence). The CDR3 spells CASSPRRGGYGNQPQHF. The DNA for the CDR3 is TGTGCCAGCAGTCCTCGGAGGGGAGGATATGGCAATCAGCCCCAGCATTTT.

This clone was seen a handful of times. V usage is TRBV27 and J usage is TRBJ2-2, with D possibly being TRBD1 (6 bases). The V gene's germline CDR1 is MNHEY and CDR2 SMNVEV (reference sequence). The CDR3 extends over 13 amino acids. Trimming left V 1 base short and J 6 bases short, with 6 bases between. CDR3 bases: TGTGCCAGCAGTTTATGGGGGCCCGGGGAGCTGTTTTTT. Protein: CASSLWGPGELFF.

Points on this clone: The same CDR3 also results from other DNA sequences found in this sample. The V gene is TRBV5-1, the J gene TRBJ2-5; TRBD1 matches 9 bases. The CDR3 has 14 residues. Germline V gene data show CDR1 as SGHRS and CDR2 as YFSETQ. Trimming cost V 4 bases and J 5 bases; bases outside gene matches: 6. In DNA, the CDR3 is TGCGCCAGCAGCAGGGGACAGGGCGGGGAGACCCAGTACTTC. It specifies CASSRGQGGETQYF.

This clone was observed once. This chain joins TRBV2 and TRBJ2-2, with a possible D match to TRBD2 (5 bases). The germline CDR1 and CDR2 sequences are SNHLY and FYNNEI. This CDR3 has 15 amino acids. V was clipped by 7 bases and J by 0 bases, with 12 bases between them. The chain's CDR3 is CASTVGGSNTGELFF. The CDR3 bases are TGTGCCAGCACGGTGGGCGGGTCGAACACCGGGGAGCTGTTTTTT.

The chain joins TRBV5-5 to TRBJ2-1, with D perhaps TRBD1 (5 bases). The CDR3 length is 13 residues. V gave up 5 bases and J gave up 3 bases, with 9 bases separating them. Looked up from germline, CDR1 is SGHKS and CDR2 is YYEKEE (reference sequence). CDR3 coding DNA: TGTGCCAGCAGACCCGACAGCTACAATGAGCAGTTCTTC. Protein product: CASRPDSYNEQFF.

The chain carries TRBV5-1 and TRBJ2-5; 11 nucleotides align to TRBD2. The CDR3 contains 14 residues. V was pared by 4 bases and J by 3 bases, with 2 bases of the junction left unmatched. Germline V CDR1 and CDR2: SGHRS, YFSETQ. CDR3 nucleotides: TGCGCCAGCAGCGAGACTAGCGGGAAAGAGACCCAGTACTTC. Translation: CASSETSGKETQYF.

In this sample, this clone turned up a few times. CDR3 bases: TGTGCCACCCGAGGACAGGGGGCTAATCAGCCCCAGCATTTT. It yields the protein CATRGQGANQPQHF. This chain connects TRBV6-5 to TRBJ1-5, with 11 bases fitting TRBD1. There are 14 residues in the CDR3. The germline CDR1 and CDR2 sequences are MNHEY and SVGAGI. J gave up 4 bases and V 10 bases, and 6 bases lay outside the gene matches.

The chain has TRBV6-5 and TRBJ1-1; D is perhaps TRBD1 (5 bases). Germline lookup yields CDR1 MNHEY and CDR2 SVGAGI. The CDR3 is 14 amino acids. V lost 2 bases and J lost 0, with 7 bases in between. CDR3 loop: CASSYDRLNTEAFF. CDR3 in DNA: TGTGCCAGCAGTTACGACAGACTGAACACTGAAGCTTTCTTT.

The rearrangement uses TRBV7-8 and TRBJ1-5; weak D call: TRBD1 (6 bases). Germline loops: CDR1 SGHVS, CDR2 FQNEAQ. CDR3 length equals 15 residues. The V end lost 5 bases, the J end lost 2 bases, and 13 bases lay between the germline ends. CDR3 loop: CASSPGGRGNQPQHF. In DNA, the CDR3 is TGTGCCAGCAGCCCCGGGGGGCGAGGCAATCAGCCCCAGCATTTT.